This passage covers 8 T cell receptor beta chains from one sample sequenced in a study of cytomegalovirus exposure and HLA in healthy donors. Primers included in the PCR were 60 Vbeta and 13 Jbeta primers. The assay was immunoSEQ multiplex PCR, and TCRdb's table has in-frame clones only and misses some. The table lists 43,000 or so clones, roughly 60% of them singletons. Sequences were obtained from PBMCs. Receptor source: a human donor in good health.

A single count supports this clone. The chain employs TRBV9 and TRBJ2-7, with 8 bases lining up with TRBD1. The CDR3 length is 14 residues. Germline V gene data show CDR1 as SGDLS and CDR2 as YYNGEE. V lost 4 bases to trimming and J lost 3 bases; unmatched junction nucleotides: 6. CDR3 nucleotides: TGTGCCAGCAGCCCAGGACAGGGTTTCTACGAGCAGTACTTC. Translation gives CASSPGQGFYEQYF.

This chain uses TRBV15 with TRBJ1-2; no clear D. The CDR3 consists of 13 residues. From germline, CDR1 is LNHNV and CDR2 YYDKDF (reference sequence). Trimming removed 6 bases from V and 4 bases from J, with 12 bases in between. The chain's CDR3 is CATSPGTVYGYTF. The CDR3 DNA reads TGTGCCACCAGTCCAGGCACCGTCTATGGCTACACCTTC.

The CDR3 nucleotides read TGTGCCAGCAGCAAAGGGGACAGGGGGAGGGAGACCCAGTACTTC. Protein sequence: CASSKGDRGRETQYF. The chain employs TRBV21-1 and TRBJ2-5; the D call in the table, TRBD1, was not verified against the DNA. TRBV21-1 is tagged as a pseudogene. The CDR3 sequence is 15 residues long.

The chain combines TRBV28 with TRBJ2-5, with TRBD2 as a possible D gene (6 bases). Germline V lookup: CDR1 MDHEN, CDR2 SYDVKM. CDR3 size: 13 residues. Trimming removed 6 bases from V and 4 bases from J, with 12 bases in between. CDR3 nucleotides: TGTGCCAGCAGCATGGGGGGTGGAGAGACCCAGTACTTC. It encodes CASSMGGGETQYF.

This clone came up a few times. This sequence joins TRBV10-1 and TRBJ2-2; D unclear. Germline V gene sequence: CDR1 WNHNN, CDR2 SYGVQD (reference sequence). Trimming shortened V by 6 bases and J by 2 bases, and 4 bases separated the two germline ends. CDR3 length: 12 amino acids. CDR3 protein: CASSYNTGELFF. The CDR3 DNA follows: TGCGCCAGCAGCTACAACACCGGGGAGCTGTTTTTT.

The chain links TRBV5-1 to TRBJ1-4; no clear D. Trimming cost V 0 bases and J 10 bases, with 19 bases left between them. Germline assignment: CDR1 SGHRS and CDR2 YFSETQ. The length of the CDR3 is 16 residues. The CDR3 region is CASSLGESPTGGKLFF. The CDR3 region has the DNA TGCGCCAGCAGCTTGGGGGAGAGCCCAACGGGCGGAAAACTGTTTTTT.

The chain carries TRBV19 and TRBJ2-1, with 8 bases lining up with TRBD2. V was pared by 3 bases and J by 9 bases, with 10 bases of the junction left unmatched. This CDR3 is built from 15 residues. Germline V gene lookup returns CDR1 LNHDA and CDR2 SQIVND (reference sequence). This CDR3 reads CASSIGAGVAVEQFF. For the CDR3, the DNA is TGTGCCAGTAGTATCGGAGCGGGGGTTGCGGTTGAGCAGTTCTTC.

The V call is TRBV5-4, the J call TRBJ2-7; 13 positions agree with TRBD2. The trim removed 4 bases at V and 7 bases at J, leaving 2 bases unmatched. The V gene's germline CDR1 is SGHNT and CDR2 YYREEE (reference sequence). The CDR3 covers 13 residues. Written as DNA, the CDR3 is TGTGCCAGCAGCCAGGGACTAGCGGGGGAGCAGTACTTC. This encodes CASSQGLAGEQYF.